Each of the 32 T cell receptor beta chains below was sequenced from the same sample in a study of vaccination effects on CD4 cells after COVID-19. Their antigens remain unidentified. The table came from immunoSEQ multiplex PCR; TCRdb's copy has only in-frame clones and leaves some out. Here the sample spans 32,000 or so clones, roughly 65% being singletons. With 10 days of culture completed, CD4+ T cells were isolated. Here the sequenced sample was CD4+ T cells from PBMCs cultured without peptide, taken before COVID-19 vaccination. These receptors were taken from a human donor who received a COVID-19 vaccine.

The chain recombines TRBV25-1 with TRBJ2-1; the match to TRBD2 covers 11 bases. Germline-derived CDR1 and CDR2 are MGHDK and SYGVNS. The CDR3 is made up of 13 amino acids. V shed 5 bases and J 10 bases; nucleotides not matched to a gene: 4. CDR3: CASSPRLAGEQFF. CDR3 nucleotide sequence: TGTGCCAGCAGTCCCCGACTAGCGGGGGAGCAGTTCTTC. The full variable domain, with the rest looked up from reference TRBV25-1 and TRBJ2-1, is EADIYQTPRYLVIGTGKKITLECSQTMGHDKMYWYQQDPGMELHLIHYSYGVNSTEKGDLSSESTVSRIRTEHFPLTLESARPSHTSQYLCASSPRLAGEQFFGPGTRLTVL.

The chain joins TRBV2 to TRBJ1-5; 11 bases match TRBD1. The germline V gene encodes CDR1 SNHLY and CDR2 FYNNEI. Losses at the gene ends were 7 bases for V and 2 bases for J; bases not matched to a gene: 4. The CDR3 is 15 amino acids. CDR3 DNA: TGTGCCAGCACTGGGACAGGGGGAGGCAATCAGCCCCAGCATTTT. Translation gives CASTGTGGGNQPQHF.

This clone is judged medium-sized. The chain combines TRBV5-1 with TRBJ2-5; 9 positions match TRBD1. The CDR3 extends over 15 amino acids. Germline-derived CDR1 and CDR2 are SGHRS and YFSETQ. After removal of 3 bases from V and 5 bases from J, the junction contained 8 bases not matched to a gene. The CDR3 DNA follows: TGCGCCAGCAGCTCGACAGGGGGATCTTTGGAGACCCAGTACTTC. This codes for CASSSTGGSLETQYF.

This clone appeared once. V and J are TRBV5-1 and TRBJ2-1; D is possibly TRBD1 (5 bases). This CDR3 spans 14 amino acids. Deletions cut 0 bases from V and 6 bases from J, with 10 bases between. Germline V gene lookup returns CDR1 SGHRS and CDR2 YFSETQ. CDR3 sequence reads: CASSLVPQGNEQFF. The CDR3 nucleotides are TGCGCCAGCAGCTTGGTGCCGCAGGGCAATGAGCAGTTCTTC.

The chain links TRBV3-1 (or the pseudogene TRBV3-2) to TRBJ2-4, with D perhaps assigned TRBD1 or TRBD2 (5 bases each). Germline CDR1 LGHDT, CDR2 YNNKEL (reference sequence). Trimming removed 1 base from V and 5 bases from J, with 12 bases in between. The CDR3 is 15 residues long. The chain's CDR3 is CASSQGTGPQNIQYF. The CDR3 DNA sequence: TGTGCCAGCAGCCAAGGAACGGGACCGCAAAACATTCAGTACTTC.

This clone was seen only once. The chain carries TRBV2 and TRBJ2-3; 10 nucleotides agree with TRBD1. The CDR3 has 15 amino acids. Germline V gene data show CDR1 as SNHLY and CDR2 as FYNNEI. V was pared by 6 bases and J by 1 base, with 4 bases of the junction left unmatched. CDR3 in amino acids: CASRVGQGGTDTQYF. The CDR3 bases are TGTGCCAGCAGGGTAGGACAGGGGGGCACAGATACGCAGTATTTT.

The chain carries TRBV12-3 or TRBV12-4 and TRBJ2-5, with TRBD2 as a possible D gene (6 bases). Trimming removed 5 bases from V and 5 bases from J, with 12 bases in between. This CDR3 has 13 amino acids. CDR3 bases: TGTGCCAGCAGTAGGGGAGGAGGGGAGACCCAGTACTTC. Its protein is CASSRGGGETQYF.

The V and J genes are TRBV29-1 and TRBJ2-4; D is unclear. V was trimmed by 4 bases and J by 0 bases, leaving 7 bases between them. Germline CDR1 is SQVTM and CDR2 is ANQGSEA. This CDR3 contains 13 residues. The CDR3, as DNA: TGCAGCGTTGCTGACGGAGCCAAAAACATTCAGTACTTC. Encoded protein: CSVADGAKNIQYF. The whole variable domain, filled in from reference TRBV29-1 and TRBJ2-4, reads SAVISQKPSRDICQRGTSLTIQCQVDSQVTMMFWYRQQPGQSLTLIATANQGSEATYESGFVIDKFPISRPNLTFSTLTVSNMSPEDSSIYLCSVADGAKNIQYFGAGTRLSVL.

The rearrangement links TRBV21-1 to TRBJ1-5. TRBV21-1 is given as a pseudogene. The length of the CDR3 is 11 residues. The CDR3 DNA is TGTGCCAGCAGCAAAGGTCAGCCCCAGCATTTT. Amino acids: CASSKGQPQHF.

This chain connects TRBV5-1 to TRBJ1-1, with D possibly matching TRBD1 (5 bases). The CDR3 length is 15 residues. Germline assignment: CDR1 SGHRS and CDR2 YFSETQ. With 0 bases removed from V and 1 base from J, the gap between germline ends came to 10 bases. CDR3 in amino acids: CASSLEPGQNTEAFF. In DNA, the CDR3 is TGCGCCAGCAGCTTGGAACCGGGGCAGAACACTGAAGCTTTCTTT.

The chain joins TRBV30 to TRBJ1-4, with TRBD1 as a possible D gene (6 bases). CDR3 size: 13 residues. V lost 2 bases and J lost 6, with 10 bases in between. The germline V gene has CDR1 GTSNPN and CDR2 SVGIG (reference sequence). The CDR3 bases are TGTGCCTGGAGTCCCGGGGGCCATGAAAAACTGTTTTTT. This gives the protein CAWSPGGHEKLFF.

This rearrangement joins TRBV5-1 to TRBJ2-3; TRBD2 aligns across 7 bases. J lost 0 bases, V lost 4 bases, and 5 bases had no gene match. Germline values: CDR1 SGHRS, CDR2 YFSETQ. The CDR3 is 15 residues long. The DNA of the CDR3 is TGCGCCAGCAGCCAGCTAGCGGCTAGCACAGATACGCAGTATTTT. This sequence encodes CASSQLAASTDTQYF.

The chain recombines TRBV27 with TRBJ2-4; TRBD2 agrees at 10 bases. CDR1 is MNHEY, CDR2 SMNVEV, per germline (reference sequence). The CDR3 length is 16 residues. The V segment lost 4 bases and the J segment 0 bases; nucleotides outside the gene matches: 3. This CDR3 reads CASSSPSGRAKNIQYF. In DNA, the CDR3 is TGTGCCAGCAGTTCACCTAGCGGGAGAGCCAAAAACATTCAGTACTTC.

The chain carries TRBV5-1 and TRBJ2-7, with 10 bases that match TRBD2. Trimming cost V 1 base and J 4 bases; bases outside gene matches: 11. The germline V gene encodes CDR1 SGHRS and CDR2 YFSETQ. This CDR3 comprises 17 residues. CDR3 protein: CASSLLSSGGWVYEQYF. The CDR3 DNA is TGCGCCAGCAGCTTGTTGTCTAGCGGGGGTTGGGTTTACGAGCAGTACTTC.

The chain has TRBV30 and TRBJ1-2; the match to TRBD1 covers 9 bases. This CDR3 has 12 residues. V shed 7 bases and J 8 bases; nucleotides not matched to a gene: 8. Germline CDR1 and CDR2: GTSNPN and SVGIG (reference sequence). The CDR3: CASRQGQGGYTF. CDR3 bases: TGTGCCTCGCGACAGGGACAGGGAGGCTACACCTTC.

The J gene is TRBJ2-5, the V gene TRBV6-5; 8 nucleotides align to TRBD2. Germline trimming cut 4 bases from V and 3 bases from J; bases unmatched to any gene: 7. The germline gives CDR1 MNHEY, CDR2 SVGAGI. The CDR3 is 15 amino acids. The CDR3, as DNA: TGTGCCAGCAGTTTCCCCACTAGCGGCAAAGAGACCCAGTACTTC. It yields the protein CASSFPTSGKETQYF.

This clone showed up just a few times. The rearrangement links TRBV5-1 to TRBJ1-6; 8 nucleotides match TRBD1. Looked up from germline, CDR1 is SGHRS and CDR2 is YFSETQ. The junction had 25 bases not matched to a gene; V was cut back by 1 base and J by 10 bases. The length of the CDR3 is 21 residues. DNA of the CDR3: TGCGCCAGCAGCTTGAACCGATCCGGGACAGGTTTTTTCGGTCGGGGGTCACCCCTCCACTTT. It translates to CASSLNRSGTGFFGRGSPLHF. Variable domain in full (rest from reference TRBV5-1 and TRBJ1-6): KAGVTQTPRYLIKTRGQQVTLSCSPISGHRSVSWYQQTPGQGLQFLFEYFSETQRNKGNFPGRFSGRQFSNSRSEMNVSTLELGDSALYLCASSLNRSGTGFFGRGSPLHFGNGTRLTVT.

The rearrangement uses TRBV5-1 and TRBJ1-1; 10 positions match TRBD1. Losses at the gene ends were 4 bases for V and 3 bases for J; bases not matched to a gene: 6. Germline V gives CDR1 SGHRS, CDR2 YFSETQ. The CDR3 sequence is 15 residues long. CDR3 loop: CASSPRQGAYTEAFF. CDR3 in DNA: TGCGCCAGCAGCCCAAGACAGGGGGCTTACACTGAAGCTTTCTTT.

The CDR3 spells CASMMGRVNQPQHF. The DNA of the CDR3 is TGTGCCAGCATGATGGGCCGGGTCAATCAGCCCCAGCATTTT. V gene TRBV6-5 combines with J gene TRBJ1-5; D gene ambiguous. Germline V gene sequence: CDR1 MNHEY, CDR2 SVGAGI. Trimming removed 7 bases from V and 3 bases from J, with 13 bases in between. There are 14 residues in the CDR3.

The chain employs TRBV6-2 or TRBV6-3 and TRBJ2-3, with 10 bases identical to TRBD1. Trimming at V came to 2 bases and at J to 4 bases, leaving 9 bases not matched to a gene. Per the germline V gene, CDR1 is MNHEY and CDR2 is SVGEGT. The CDR3 is made up of 17 amino acids. In DNA form, the CDR3 reads TGTGCCAGCAGTTACACGCGACAGGGGGCTATATCAGATACGCAGTATTTT. Protein: CASSYTRQGAISDTQYF.

The chain joins TRBV12-5 to TRBJ1-6; no firm D call. V was shortened by 0 bases and J by 0 bases, with 12 bases between the two germline ends. The CDR3 is 18 residues long. Germline V lookup: CDR1 LGHNT, CDR2 FRNRAP. CDR3 DNA sequence: TGTGCTAGTGGTTTGGTACTCGGGCTTAGCTCCTATAATTCACCCCTCCACTTT. This encodes CASGLVLGLSSYNSPLHF.

This clone has only a few counts. V is TRBV6-4 and J is TRBJ2-2, with 7 bases fitting TRBD1. The germline gives CDR1 MRHNA, CDR2 SNTAGT. V lost 4 bases to trimming and J lost 4 bases; unmatched junction nucleotides: 6. The CDR3 sequence is 15 residues long. DNA for the CDR3: TGTGCCAGCAGTGCCGAGACAGGGCGCACCGGGGAGCTGTTTTTT. Amino acid sequence: CASSAETGRTGELFF.

Judged by abundance, this clone is medium-sized. The rearrangement links TRBV7-9 to TRBJ1-1; no firm D call. Trimming stripped 5 bases from V and 9 bases from J, with 13 bases between. The CDR3 spans 12 residues. The germline gives CDR1 SEHNR, CDR2 FQNEAQ (reference sequence). The CDR3 DNA reads as TGTGCCAGCAGCCTACAGAAGGAAAAAGCTTTCTTT. Residues: CASSLQKEKAFF.

This rearrangement joins TRBV30 to TRBJ1-6; D is undetermined. The germline V gene encodes CDR1 GTSNPN and CDR2 SVGIG (reference sequence). V was trimmed by 5 bases and J by 0 bases, leaving 11 bases between them. The length of the CDR3 is 15 residues. Written as DNA, the CDR3 is TGTGCCTGGCAGGAAACATCCTCCTATAATTCACCCCTCCACTTT. Its translation: CAWQETSSYNSPLHF.

The sample holds a few counts of this clone. The rearrangement links TRBV21-1 to TRBJ2-2. TRBV21-1 is a documented pseudogene. The CDR3 is made up of 12 amino acids. The CDR3 reads CASSKDHGELFF. In nucleotides, the CDR3 is TGTGCCAGCAGCAAAGACCACGGGGAGCTGTTTTTT.

This clone was detected only a few times. The chain couples TRBV5-1 to TRBJ2-1; D is tentatively TRBD1 or TRBD2 (5 bases each). Germline CDR1 SGHRS, CDR2 YFSETQ. V lost 0 bases and J lost 3, with 13 bases in between. The CDR3 has 16 residues. CDR3 nucleotide sequence: TGCGCCAGCAGCTTGGGGGACCTAGGATTCTACAATGAGCAGTTCTTC. As protein: CASSLGDLGFYNEQFF.

The rearrangement links TRBV18 to TRBJ1-2, with a tentative D call TRBD1 (5 bases). Germline V CDR1 and CDR2: KGHSH, LQKENI. V dropped 5 bases and J dropped 4 bases, with 8 bases sitting between them. The CDR3 spans 12 residues. CDR3 nucleotides: TGTGCCAGCTCATTTGACAGCTATGGCTACACCTTC. Protein: CASSFDSYGYTF.

The chain combines TRBV7-2 with TRBJ2-3; no clear D. Germline CDR1 and CDR2: SGHTA and FQGNSA. The CDR3 extends over 16 amino acids. The germline V and J ends were trimmed by 1 base and 3 bases, with 14 bases remaining between them. The CDR3 here is CASSLDPASLTDTQYF. The CDR3 nucleotides read TGTGCCAGCAGCTTAGATCCGGCGTCCCTTACAGATACGCAGTATTTT. Drawing the rest from reference TRBV7-2 and TRBJ2-3, the complete variable domain is GAGVSQSPSNKVTEKGKDVELRCDPISGHTALYWYRQSLGQGLEFLIYFQGNSAPDKSGLPSDRFSAERTGGSVSTLTIQRTQQEDSAVYLCASSLDPASLTDTQYFGPGTRLTVL.

This clone was counted once. V and J are TRBV11-2 and TRBJ2-1; D is ambiguous. The germline V gene encodes CDR1 SGHAT and CDR2 FQNNGV. The V end was cut by 1 base, the J end by 6 bases, with 13 bases between. The CDR3 is 15 amino acids. Written as DNA, the CDR3 is TGTGCCAGCAGCTTAGTGAGTTTTGTGGCCAATGAGCAGTTCTTC. Its protein product is CASSLVSFVANEQFF.

The J gene is TRBJ2-7, the V gene TRBV4-1, with 10 bases that match TRBD2. The V gene end was trimmed by 1 base and the J gene end by 0 bases; junction bases not matched to a gene: 12. The CDR3 contains 19 residues. Germline V gene data show CDR1 as MGHRA and CDR2 as YSYEKL. For the CDR3, the DNA is TGCGCCAGCAGCCAAGGGGAATGGCTAGCGGGGGCCCTCTCCTACGAGCAGTACTTC. It yields the protein CASSQGEWLAGALSYEQYF.

This chain connects TRBV5-1 to TRBJ2-1; possible D gene TRBD2, 6 bases. Germline V gives CDR1 SGHRS, CDR2 YFSETQ. This CDR3 is 14 amino acids long. V was cut by 4 bases and J by 6 bases, with 14 bases left in between. DNA of the CDR3: TGCGCCAGCAGCACTGGGGAGGACGGCAATGAGCAGTTCTTC. The encoded protein is CASSTGEDGNEQFF.

The chain links TRBV5-1 to TRBJ2-6, with unresolved D. The germline V and J ends were trimmed by 1 base and 0 bases, with 5 bases remaining between them. Germline CDR1 reads SGHRS; CDR2 reads YFSETQ. The CDR3 loop spans 15 amino acids. The CDR3: CASSLTVSGANVLTF. The CDR3 DNA is TGCGCCAGCAGCTTGACAGTCTCTGGGGCCAACGTCCTGACTTTC.